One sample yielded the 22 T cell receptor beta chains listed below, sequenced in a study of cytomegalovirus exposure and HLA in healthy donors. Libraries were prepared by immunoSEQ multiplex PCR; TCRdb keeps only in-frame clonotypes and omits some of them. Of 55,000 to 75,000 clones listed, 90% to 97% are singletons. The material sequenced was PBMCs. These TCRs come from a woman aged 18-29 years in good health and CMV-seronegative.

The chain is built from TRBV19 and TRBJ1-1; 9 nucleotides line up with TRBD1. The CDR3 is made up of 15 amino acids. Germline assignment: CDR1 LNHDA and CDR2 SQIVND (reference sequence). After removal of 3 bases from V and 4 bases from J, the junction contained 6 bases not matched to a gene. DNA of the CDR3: TGTGCCAGTAGTATTTTGGGACAGGGCATCACTGAAGCTTTCTTT. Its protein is CASSILGQGITEAFF.

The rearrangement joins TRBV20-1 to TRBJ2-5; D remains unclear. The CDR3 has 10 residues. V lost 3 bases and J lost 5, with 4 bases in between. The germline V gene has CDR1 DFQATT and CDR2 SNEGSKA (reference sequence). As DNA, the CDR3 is TGCAGTGCTAGCACTGAGACCCAGTACTTC. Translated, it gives CSASTETQYF.

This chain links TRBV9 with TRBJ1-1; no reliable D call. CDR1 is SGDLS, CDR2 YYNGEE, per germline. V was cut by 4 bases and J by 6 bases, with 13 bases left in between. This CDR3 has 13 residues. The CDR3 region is CASSPGGHPEAFF. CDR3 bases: TGTGCCAGCAGCCCCGGAGGGCACCCTGAAGCTTTCTTT.

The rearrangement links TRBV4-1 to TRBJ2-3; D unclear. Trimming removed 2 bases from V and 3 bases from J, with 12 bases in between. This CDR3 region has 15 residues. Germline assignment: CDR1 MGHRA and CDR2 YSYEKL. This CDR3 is CASSQTPVQTDTQYF. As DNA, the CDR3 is TGCGCCAGCAGCCAAACCCCGGTACAGACAGATACGCAGTATTTT.

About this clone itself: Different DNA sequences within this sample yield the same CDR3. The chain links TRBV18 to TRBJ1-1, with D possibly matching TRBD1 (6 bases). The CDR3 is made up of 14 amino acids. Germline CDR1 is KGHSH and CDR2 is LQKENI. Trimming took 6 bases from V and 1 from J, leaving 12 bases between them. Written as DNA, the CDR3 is TGTGCCAGCTCCCCTGGACAGACGAACACTGAAGCTTTCTTT. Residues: CASSPGQTNTEAFF.

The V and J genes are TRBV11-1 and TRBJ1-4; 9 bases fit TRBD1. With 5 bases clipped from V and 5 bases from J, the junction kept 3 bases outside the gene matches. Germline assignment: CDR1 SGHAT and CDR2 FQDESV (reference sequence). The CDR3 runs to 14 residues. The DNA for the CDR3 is TGTGCCAGCAGCCGCGGACAGGGGAATGAAAAACTGTTTTTT. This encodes CASSRGQGNEKLFF.

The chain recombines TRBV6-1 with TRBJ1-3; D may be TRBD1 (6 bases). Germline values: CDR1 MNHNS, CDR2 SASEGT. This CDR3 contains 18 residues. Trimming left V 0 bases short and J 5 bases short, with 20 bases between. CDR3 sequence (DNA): TGTGCCAGCAGTGAAGCGGGGCAGGGGTTTAGCTTGAGAAACACCATATATTTT. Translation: CASSEAGQGFSLRNTIYF.

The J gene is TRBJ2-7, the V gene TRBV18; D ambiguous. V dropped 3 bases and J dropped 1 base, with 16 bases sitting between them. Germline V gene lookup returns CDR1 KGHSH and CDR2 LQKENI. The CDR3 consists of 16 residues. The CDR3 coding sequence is TGTGCCAGCTCACCCCCCGGGTTTCGCACTTCCTACGAGCAGTACTTC. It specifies CASSPPGFRTSYEQYF.

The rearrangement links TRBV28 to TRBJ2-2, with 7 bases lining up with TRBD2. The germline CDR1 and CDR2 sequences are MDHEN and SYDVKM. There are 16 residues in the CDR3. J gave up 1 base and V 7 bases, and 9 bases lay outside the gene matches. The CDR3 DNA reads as TGTGCCAGCAACCCACGGGGAGGGAAGAACACCGGGGAGCTGTTTTTT. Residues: CASNPRGGKNTGELFF.

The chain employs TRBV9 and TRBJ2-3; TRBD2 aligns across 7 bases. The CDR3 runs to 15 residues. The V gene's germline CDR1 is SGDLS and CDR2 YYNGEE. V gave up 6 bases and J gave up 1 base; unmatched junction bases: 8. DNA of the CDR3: TGTGCCAGCAACCTCCACGCGGGGGGCACAGATACGCAGTATTTT. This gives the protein CASNLHAGGTDTQYF. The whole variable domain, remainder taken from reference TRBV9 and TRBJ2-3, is DSGVTQTPKHLITATGQRVTLRCSPRSGDLSVYWYQQSLDQGLQFLIQYYNGEERAKGNILERFSAQQFPDLHSELNLSSLELGDSALYFCASNLHAGGTDTQYFGPGTRLTVL.

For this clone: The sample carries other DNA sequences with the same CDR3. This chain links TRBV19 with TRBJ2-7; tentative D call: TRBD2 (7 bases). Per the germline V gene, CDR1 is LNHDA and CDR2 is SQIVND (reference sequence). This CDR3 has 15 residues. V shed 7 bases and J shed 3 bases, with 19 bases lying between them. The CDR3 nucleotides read TGTGCCAGTACCCCGGGGAGGGGACAATACTACGAGCAGTACTTC. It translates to CASTPGRGQYYEQYF.

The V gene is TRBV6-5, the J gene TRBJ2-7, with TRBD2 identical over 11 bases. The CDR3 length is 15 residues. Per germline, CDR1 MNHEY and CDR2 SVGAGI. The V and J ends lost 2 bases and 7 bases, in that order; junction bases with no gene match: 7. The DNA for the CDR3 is TGTGCCAGCAGTTACCAGCTGACTAGCGGGACTGAGCAGTACTTC. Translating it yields CASSYQLTSGTEQYF.

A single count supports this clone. The CDR3 loop is CAISESEGDEQFF. As DNA, the CDR3 is TGTGCCATCAGTGAGTCGGAAGGGGATGAGCAGTTCTTC. The genes are TRBV10-3 and TRBJ2-1, with D maybe TRBD1 (5 bases). The CDR3 consists of 13 residues. Germline V CDR1 and CDR2: ENHRY, SYGVKD. V dropped 0 bases and J dropped 8 bases, with 8 bases sitting between them.

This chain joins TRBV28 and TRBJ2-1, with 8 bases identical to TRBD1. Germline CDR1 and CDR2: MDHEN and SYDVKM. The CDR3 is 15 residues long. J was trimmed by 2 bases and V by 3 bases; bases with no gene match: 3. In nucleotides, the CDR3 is TGTGCCAGCAGTTTGGTGGACAGGGCCTACAATGAGCAGTTCTTC. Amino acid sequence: CASSLVDRAYNEQFF.

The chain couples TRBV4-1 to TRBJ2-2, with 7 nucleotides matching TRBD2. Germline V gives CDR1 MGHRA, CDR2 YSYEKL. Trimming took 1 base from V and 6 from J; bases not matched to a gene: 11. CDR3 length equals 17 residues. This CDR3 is CASSQAQAREFSGELFF. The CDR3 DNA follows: TGCGCCAGCAGCCAAGCCCAGGCGCGGGAGTTCTCCGGGGAGCTGTTTTTT.

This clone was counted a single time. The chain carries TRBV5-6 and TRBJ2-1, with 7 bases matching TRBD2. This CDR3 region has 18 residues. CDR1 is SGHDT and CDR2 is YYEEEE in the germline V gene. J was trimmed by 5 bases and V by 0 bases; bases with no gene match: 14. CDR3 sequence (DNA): TGTGCCAGCAGCTTGGTTTTCTCCCTAGCGGTTCGGGACAATGAGCAGTTCTTC. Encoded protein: CASSLVFSLAVRDNEQFF. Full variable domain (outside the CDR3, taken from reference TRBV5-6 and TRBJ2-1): DAGVTQSPTHLIKTRGQQVTLRCSPKSGHDTVSWYQQALGQGPQFIFQYYEEEERQRGNFPDRFSGHQFPNYSSELNVNALLLGDSALYLCASSLVFSLAVRDNEQFFGPGTRLTVL.

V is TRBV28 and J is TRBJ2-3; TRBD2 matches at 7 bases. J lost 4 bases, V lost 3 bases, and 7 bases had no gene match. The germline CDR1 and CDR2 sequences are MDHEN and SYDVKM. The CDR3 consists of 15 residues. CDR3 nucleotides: TGTGCCAGCAGTTTGGCGGGGGACGCGTCAGATACGCAGTATTTT. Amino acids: CASSLAGDASDTQYF.

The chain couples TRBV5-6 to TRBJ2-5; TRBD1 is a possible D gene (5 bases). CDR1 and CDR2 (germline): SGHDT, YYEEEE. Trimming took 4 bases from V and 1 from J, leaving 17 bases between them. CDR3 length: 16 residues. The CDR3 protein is CASSPYGQGPQETQYF. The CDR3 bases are TGTGCCAGCAGCCCTTACGGGCAGGGCCCCCAAGAGACCCAGTACTTC.

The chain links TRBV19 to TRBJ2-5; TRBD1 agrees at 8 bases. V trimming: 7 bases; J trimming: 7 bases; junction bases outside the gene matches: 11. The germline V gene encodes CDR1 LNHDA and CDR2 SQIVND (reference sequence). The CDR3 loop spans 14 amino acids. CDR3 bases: TGTGCCAGTACCCCCGGGACAGGACTGGGGACCCAGTACTTC. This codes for CASTPGTGLGTQYF.

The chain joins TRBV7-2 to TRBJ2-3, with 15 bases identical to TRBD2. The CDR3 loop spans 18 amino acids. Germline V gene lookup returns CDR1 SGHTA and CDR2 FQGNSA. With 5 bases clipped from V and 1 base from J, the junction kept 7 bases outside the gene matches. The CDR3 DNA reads TGTGCCAGCAGCCGAAGGACTAGCGGGGGGGATGGCACAGATACGCAGTATTTT. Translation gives CASSRRTSGGDGTDTQYF.

The CDR3 reads CASSSDQLGQRISYEQYF. The CDR3 coding sequence is TGTGCCAGCAGCTCCGACCAATTAGGACAGCGGATCTCCTACGAGCAGTACTTC. J is TRBJ2-7 and V is TRBV5-4, with TRBD1 as a possible D gene (6 bases). Germline CDR1 reads SGHNT; CDR2 reads YYREEE (reference sequence). Trimming stripped 3 bases from V and 0 bases from J, with 22 bases between. The CDR3 is made up of 18 amino acids.

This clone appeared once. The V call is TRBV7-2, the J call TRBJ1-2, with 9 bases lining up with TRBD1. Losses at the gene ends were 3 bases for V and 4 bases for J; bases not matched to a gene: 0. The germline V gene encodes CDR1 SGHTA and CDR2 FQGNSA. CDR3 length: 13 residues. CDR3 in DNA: TGTGCCAGCAGCTTGACAGGGGGCTATGGCTACACCTTC. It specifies CASSLTGGYGYTF.